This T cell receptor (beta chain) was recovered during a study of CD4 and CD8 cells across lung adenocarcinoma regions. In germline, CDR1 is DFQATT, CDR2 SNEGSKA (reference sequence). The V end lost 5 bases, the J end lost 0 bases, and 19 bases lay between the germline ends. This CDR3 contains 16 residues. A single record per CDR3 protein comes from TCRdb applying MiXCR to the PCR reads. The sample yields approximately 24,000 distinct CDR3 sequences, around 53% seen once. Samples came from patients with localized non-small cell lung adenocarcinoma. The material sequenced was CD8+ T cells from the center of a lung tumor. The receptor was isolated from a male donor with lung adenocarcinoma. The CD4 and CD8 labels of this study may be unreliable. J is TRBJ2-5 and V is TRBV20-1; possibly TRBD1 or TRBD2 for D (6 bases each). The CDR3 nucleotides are TGCAGTGCTGGGGCCCCTGGGGGGCGTGACCAAGAGACCCAGTACTTC. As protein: CSAGAPGGRDQETQYF.